One sample yielded the 30 T cell receptor beta chains listed below, sequenced in a study of CD8+CD57+ T cells in acquired aplastic anemia. Sequencing involved patients with CD8+CD57+ cell expansion previously shown by flow cytometry. Genomic DNA, the template, was used for profiling of the TCR beta VDJ and CDR3. TCRdb processed the reads anew with MiXCR; each CDR3 protein has one entry. The sample gives 50,000 or so distinct CDR3 sequences, roughly three fifths of which show up once; 15% to 20% is in the top ten. The sample comprised sorted CD4+, CD8+, or CD8+CD57+ T cells (not recorded which) from PBMCs. These TCRs come from a human donor with aplastic anemia.

As to this clonotype: One end of the junction is discordant with germline, which a read error may explain. The V gene is TRBV2, the J gene TRBJ1-1; D is unresolved. Germline assignment: CDR1 SNHLY and CDR2 FYNNEI. The CDR3 is made up of 10 amino acids. CDR3 DNA: TGTGCCAGCAGTCTCACTGAATCTCTCTTT. As protein: CASSLTESLF.

The chain links TRBV7-8 to TRBJ2-2; TRBD1 or TRBD2 may be the D gene (5 bases each). The CDR3 covers 13 residues. Germline-derived CDR1 and CDR2 are SGHVS and FQNEAQ. V dropped 5 bases and J dropped 6 bases, with 10 bases sitting between them. CDR3 nucleotide sequence: TGTGCCAGCAGCAGAGGGGTGGCCGGGGAGCTGTTTTTT. This gives the protein CASSRGVAGELFF. The entire variable domain, with the rest obtained from reference TRBV7-8 and TRBJ2-2, is as follows: GAGVSQSPRYKVAKRGQDVALRCDPISGHVSLFWYQQALGQGPEFLTYFQNEAQLDKSGLPSDRFFAERPEGSVSTLKIQRTQQEDSAVYLCASSRGVAGELFFGEGSRLTVL.

Notes on this clonotype: A junction boundary mismatches the germline segment, possibly from a read error. The CDR3 coding sequence is TGTGCCAGCAGATCTCCGGGACAGGGTCTTGGCTACGCCTTC. Translated, it gives CASRSPGQGLGYAF. The chain joins TRBV2 to TRBJ1-2; the match to TRBD1 covers 9 bases. This CDR3 has 14 residues. The germline V gene encodes CDR1 SNHLY and CDR2 FYNNEI.

The chain combines TRBV5-1 with TRBJ2-7; 7 positions agree with TRBD1. Germline lookup yields CDR1 SGHRS and CDR2 YFSETQ. With 4 bases clipped from V and 4 bases from J, the junction kept 5 bases outside the gene matches. CDR3 length: 13 amino acids. CDR3 residues: CASSQQGFYEQYF. The CDR3, as DNA: TGCGCCAGCAGCCAACAGGGGTTTTACGAGCAGTACTTC.

This clonotype was found once. The chain has TRBV14 and TRBJ1-2; TRBD1 agrees at 7 bases. Germline CDR1 and CDR2: SGHDN and FVKESK. The CDR3 runs 14 residues. Trimming cost V 6 bases and J 6 bases; bases outside gene matches: 10. CDR3 in amino acids: CASSYTGEKNGYTF. The CDR3 nucleotides are TGTGCCAGCAGTTACACAGGGGAAAAGAATGGCTACACCTTC.

The chain employs TRBV7-8 and TRBJ2-3; 16 nucleotides align to TRBD2. The CDR3 is 17 amino acids. The junction had 4 bases not matched to a gene; V was cut back by 5 bases and J by 2 bases. Germline lookup yields CDR1 SGHVS and CDR2 FQNEAQ. CDR3 bases: TGTGCCAGCAGCCTGGGACTAGCGGGGGGGATCACAGATACGCAGTATTTT. Protein product: CASSLGLAGGITDTQYF.

The rearrangement links TRBV4-3 to TRBJ2-3; D ambiguous. Germline lookup yields CDR1 LGHNA and CDR2 YSLEER. The CDR3 totals 13 residues. The V gene lost 1 base and the J gene lost 3 bases, with 5 bases spanning the gap. CDR3 coding DNA: TGCGCCAGCAGCCAAGCGCGTACAGATACGCAGTATTTT. This sequence encodes CASSQARTDTQYF.

This clonotype was picked up many times. The rearrangement joins TRBV6-5 to TRBJ1-1; D is undetermined. The CDR3 extends over 14 amino acids. Trimming took off 0 bases at V and 1 base at J, with 6 bases between the two ends. CDR1 is MNHEY and CDR2 is SVGAGI in the germline V gene. CDR3 region: CASSYSEGNTEAFF. In DNA form, the CDR3 reads TGTGCCAGCAGTTACTCCGAAGGGAACACTGAAGCTTTCTTT.

This clonotype was counted a single time. The chain employs TRBV4-1 and TRBJ1-5; 7 bases align to TRBD1. CDR3 length: 15 amino acids. Unmatched junction bases numbered 7, after V lost 1 base and J lost 7 bases. Germline-derived CDR1 and CDR2 are MGHRA and YSYEKL. CDR3 residues: CASSQAYTGQQPQHF. The DNA of the CDR3 is TGCGCCAGCAGCCAAGCGTATACGGGACAGCAGCCCCAGCATTTT.

This clonotype was counted many times. V gene TRBV5-1 combines with J gene TRBJ1-2; 9 positions match TRBD1. Germline assignment: CDR1 SGHRS and CDR2 YFSETQ. V shed 3 bases and J 6 bases; nucleotides not matched to a gene: 0. The CDR3 extends over 12 amino acids. The CDR3 DNA reads as TGCGCCAGCAGCTGGGACAGGGATGGCTACACCTTC. Its protein is CASSWDRDGYTF.

The chain combines TRBV29-1 with TRBJ2-7; TRBD1 aligns across 8 bases. CDR3 length: 12 amino acids. The ends lost 7 bases at V and 2 bases at J; junction bases unmatched: 4. Germline V gene sequence: CDR1 SQVTM, CDR2 ANQGSEA. The DNA of the CDR3 is TGCAGCGGGGGACAGGTCCCCTACGAGCAGTACTTC. Protein product: CSGGQVPYEQYF.

This clonotype was picked up one time. This chain connects TRBV20-1 to TRBJ2-3; no clear D gene. Trimming removed 6 bases at V and 9 bases at J, with 13 bases between. This CDR3 is 11 amino acids long. Germline values: CDR1 DFQATT, CDR2 SNEGSKA (reference sequence). The CDR3: CSASAALTQYF. DNA for the CDR3: TGCAGTGCCTCGGCCGCATTGACGCAGTATTTT.

The chain couples TRBV30 to TRBJ1-1; D uncertain. V lost 4 bases and J 4 bases, leaving 7 bases between the germline ends. The CDR3 totals 11 residues. Germline-derived CDR1 and CDR2 are GTSNPN and SVGIG (reference sequence). CDR3 sequence: CAWTQVTEAFF. CDR3 DNA sequence: TGTGCCTGGACTCAGGTCACTGAAGCTTTCTTT.

In DNA form, the CDR3 reads TGTGCGGCTGGGACCCTCACCGGGGAGCTGTTTTTT. This encodes CAAGTLTGELFF. The chain employs TRBV24-1 and TRBJ2-2, with D perhaps assigned TRBD1 or TRBD2 (5 bases each). CDR3 length: 12 residues. In germline, CDR1 is KGHDR, CDR2 SFDVKD.

This clonotype occurred a few times. The chain has TRBV27 and TRBJ2-1; D unresolved. Per germline, CDR1 MNHEY and CDR2 SMNVEV (reference sequence). The CDR3 contains 13 residues. V dropped 0 bases and J dropped 6 bases, with 6 bases sitting between them. CDR3 sequence reads: CASSLSSVNEQFF. The CDR3 coding sequence is TGTGCCAGCAGTTTATCATCTGTCAATGAGCAGTTCTTC.

The chain carries TRBV19 and TRBJ2-2; a weak D match, TRBD2 (7 bases). Germline V gene data show CDR1 as LNHDA and CDR2 as SQIVND (reference sequence). Trimming pared 9 bases from V and 3 bases from J, leaving 14 bases between. The CDR3 loop spans 14 amino acids. The CDR3 reads CASSRGADTGELFF. The CDR3 DNA is TGTGCCAGCAGCCGGGGGGCGGACACCGGGGAGCTGTTTTTT.

The chain joins TRBV20-1 to TRBJ1-2, with 9 bases that match TRBD1. This CDR3 contains 14 residues. V gave up 6 bases and J gave up 2 bases; unmatched junction bases: 7. Germline V gives CDR1 DFQATT, CDR2 SNEGSKA (reference sequence). CDR3 amino acids: CSAEDRGTNYGYTF. Written as DNA, the CDR3 is TGCAGTGCGGAGGACAGGGGAACCAACTATGGCTACACCTTC.

This clonotype was detected ten times or more. This chain connects TRBV19 to TRBJ2-2; 7 positions match TRBD2. J gave up 4 bases and V 3 bases, and 8 bases lay outside the gene matches. Germline V gene data show CDR1 as LNHDA and CDR2 as SQIVND (reference sequence). This CDR3 is built from 16 residues. The chain's CDR3 is CASSIGEGWPTGELFF. In DNA form, the CDR3 reads TGTGCCAGTAGTATTGGGGAGGGTTGGCCCACCGGGGAGCTGTTTTTT.

This clonotype was found a few times. V gene TRBV15 combines with J gene TRBJ2-7; 8 bases map to TRBD1. Losses at the gene ends were 0 bases for V and 5 bases for J; bases not matched to a gene: 6. The CDR3 sequence is 15 residues long. The germline CDR1 and CDR2 sequences are LNHNV and YYDKDF (reference sequence). CDR3 loop: CATSRDGQGNDEQYF. The CDR3 coding sequence is TGTGCCACCAGCAGAGACGGACAGGGCAACGACGAGCAGTACTTC.

This clonotype occurred once. This chain uses TRBV7-8 with TRBJ2-7; 12 nucleotides align to TRBD1. The CDR3 covers 17 residues. Unmatched junction bases numbered 13, after V lost 6 bases and J lost 4 bases. The germline V gene has CDR1 SGHVS and CDR2 FQNEAQ. The CDR3 loop reads CASSLVPGQGAWYEQYF. CDR3 DNA: TGTGCCAGCAGTCTCGTACCGGGACAGGGGGCTTGGTACGAGCAGTACTTC.

As regards this clonotype: The junction does not match germline at one end; this may be a read error. CDR3 DNA sequence: TGTACCAGCAGCCCAGGGACTAGTCACTCCCGAGAGACCCAGTACTTC. This translates into CTSSPGTSHSRETQYF. The chain is built from TRBV7-8 and TRBJ2-5, with TRBD2 matching 8 bases. Germline-derived CDR1 and CDR2 are SGHVS and FQNEAQ. The CDR3 has 16 amino acids.

This clonotype was seen a handful of times. J is TRBJ2-1 and V is TRBV7-8; 8 positions agree with TRBD2. CDR1 is SGHVS and CDR2 is FQNEAQ in the germline V gene. The CDR3 consists of 13 residues. Trimming took 3 bases from V and 7 from J; bases not matched to a gene: 2. CDR3 bases: TGTGCCAGCAGCTTGGGGACTAGGAATGAGCAGTTCTTC. This encodes CASSLGTRNEQFF.

This clonotype was detected only a few times. J is TRBJ1-6 and V is TRBV7-6; no clear D. CDR1 and CDR2 (germline): SGHVS, FNYEAQ. The CDR3 consists of 13 residues. Trimming stripped 7 bases from V and 7 bases from J, with 11 bases between. CDR3 region: CASTPRANSPLHF. The DNA of the CDR3 is TGTGCCAGCACCCCGAGGGCAAATTCACCCCTCCACTTT.

The J gene is TRBJ2-7, the V gene TRBV12-3 or TRBV12-4; 9 bases align to TRBD2. V was clipped by 1 base and J by 0 bases; unmatched bases: 7. This CDR3 region has 17 residues. The CDR3 here is CASSLGPSGTSSYEQYF. DNA for the CDR3: TGTGCCAGCAGTTTAGGGCCTAGCGGGACGAGCTCCTACGAGCAGTACTTC.

A single count supports this clonotype. The gene calls are TRBV7-8 and TRBJ1-6, with 7 bases that match TRBD1. The CDR3 contains 15 residues. V lost 5 bases and J lost 6; bases outside the gene matches: 7. Germline V gene sequence: CDR1 SGHVS, CDR2 FQNEAQ. As DNA, the CDR3 is TGTGCCAGCAGCAAGACAGGGACAGTTAATTCACCCCTCCACTTT. It yields the protein CASSKTGTVNSPLHF.

This clonotype occurred many times. The DNA of the CDR3 is TGTGCCAGCAGTTACTCGTGGGTAAAGAATGAAAAACTGTTTTTT. It yields the protein CASSYSWVKNEKLFF. The rearrangement joins TRBV6-5 to TRBJ1-4, with unresolved D. Germline loops: CDR1 MNHEY, CDR2 SVGAGI. The CDR3 runs to 15 residues. V lost 0 bases, J lost 5 bases, and 10 bases lay in between.

This clonotype is judged medium-sized. The chain has TRBV20-1 and TRBJ2-7; tentatively, D is TRBD2 (5 bases). The germline V and J ends were trimmed by 5 bases and 7 bases, with 18 bases remaining between them. The CDR3 spans 13 residues. The germline gives CDR1 DFQATT, CDR2 SNEGSKA (reference sequence). CDR3: CSADGPTRDEQYF. As DNA, the CDR3 is TGCAGTGCTGACGGGCCCACCCGGGATGAGCAGTACTTC.

The table lists this clonotype with many counts. This chain connects TRBV13 to TRBJ1-1; D possibly corresponds to TRBD1 (6 bases). CDR1 and CDR2 from the germline V gene are PRHDT and FYEKMQ (reference sequence). Trimming removed 3 bases at V and 5 bases at J, with 7 bases between. This CDR3 is built from 12 residues. The CDR3 spells CASSLDRTEAFF. DNA for the CDR3: TGTGCCAGCAGCTTGGACAGAACTGAAGCTTTCTTT.

This chain joins TRBV15 and TRBJ2-7, with D possibly matching TRBD2 (7 bases). CDR1 is LNHNV and CDR2 is YYDKDF in the germline V gene (reference sequence). The CDR3 sequence is 15 residues long. V lost 1 base and J lost 0, with 10 bases in between. The CDR3 nucleotides read TGTGCCACCAGCAGAGTAGGGGGGGGCTCCTACGAGCAGTACTTC. It is translated as CATSRVGGGSYEQYF.

The V call is TRBV10-3, the J call TRBJ1-2, with D perhaps matching TRBD1 (5 bases). CDR1 and CDR2 (germline): ENHRY, SYGVKD. V lost 4 bases and J lost 6, with 18 bases in between. This CDR3 is 15 amino acids long. CDR3 sequence: CAISVRGEREDGYTF. CDR3 DNA sequence: TGTGCCATCAGTGTACGGGGGGAGAGGGAAGATGGCTACACCTTC.